This note documents a single T cell receptor (beta chain) sequence. This clone was counted between two and nine times. Its antigen target is currently unknown. No much larger clone is present one base from it, and per-base qualities are unavailable. This record comes from a study of beta chain features in type 1 diabetes (dated 2018 in TCRdb). For the wider study: Mean age, gender distribution, total cell number and subset yield did not differ between patients and healthy donors. A total of roughly 98,000,000 sorted cells were examined across all samples, and RNA yield correlated strongly with the number of cells per subset. In the study, TCRB repertoires of sorted circulating CD4+ T cell subsets from recently diagnosed type 1 diabetes patients were compared with those of matched healthy donors. Regulatory and stem cell-like memory subsets were obtained from only 8 patients and roughly 8 healthy donors, while naive and central memory subsets were obtained from all 30 or so donors.

The entire isolated RNA was reverse transcribed using the High Capacity cDNA Reverse Transcription Kit, and thus expressed TCRB transcripts were sequenced. Deep immunoSEQ sequencing was performed on naive, central memory and regulatory T cell samples, with an average of roughly 3.6 million total reads per sample. Sorted cells were lysed in RLT buffer and RNA was extracted with DNase-treated RNeasy Micro or Mini kits, depending on cell number. To prevent cross-contamination, every cell subset was processed on its own, while patient and healthy donor samples were processed together. The immunoSEQ multiplex PCR was used to amplify TCRB sequences from cDNA, generating 87-bp fragments that spanned the CDR3 region. Sequencing of the amplicons was done on the Illumina HiSeq platform. The original pipeline was this. Synthetic template baselines were used to correct PCR bias computationally, reads within Hamming distance 2 were collapsed together, and singletons that could not be merged were discarded. By aligning reads against IMGT, V, D and J genes, CDR3 length, and insertions or deletions at six rearrangement sites were assigned. Clonotype counts were normalized to sorted cell number within each subset before computing true diversity and Gini coefficients with the tcR R package. Repertoire sharing was quantified using the overlap coefficient calculated on TCRB nucleotide sequences. Out-of-frame TCRB sequences from naive cells were analyzed as a proxy for the pre-selection repertoire. The clones in this table, taken by TCRdb from immuneACCESS, are in-frame only. Not every clone is retained; where verified, under half of the shortfall comes from an unresolved V gene, and the cause of the rest is unknown. From that table come the V and J calls and clone size; the DNA was used to work out D and trimming. The sample profile shows 640,000 or so clones; roughly 13% of them were found once. Clones ranked in the top ten supply less than 0.025% of the sample.

Each donor gave one peripheral blood draw, about 100 mL on average, collected into heparinised tubes. A BD FACSAria II and a panel including CD45RO, CCR7, CD25, CD127, CD95 and CD27 were used to sort naive, central memory, regulatory and stem cell-like memory CD4+ T cells. A purity above 95% was achieved for all sorted populations. PBMCs were isolated right away by Lymphoprep density gradient centrifugation and were stained directly, without culture. So that batch effects would be minimized, each experiment stained and sorted samples in pairs, pairing one healthy donor with one patient. Summary of the overall study and its limitations: Sequencing cDNA rather than genomic DNA could over-represent highly expressing activated cells, although activation and CD3 levels did not differ between groups. At VDJ recombination sites, type 1 diabetes patients had fewer insertions and more deleted nucleotides, which implies abnormalities in thymic rearrangement. Because the HLA sub-analyses included only small numbers of individuals, any influence of HLA type on TCRB rearrangement was left unresolved. PCR might favor shorter templates, but patient and control samples were amplified and corrected together, so any skew would affect both groups equally. A moderate but significant shortening of TCRB CDR3 length was observed in type 1 diabetes patients in all four CD4+ subsets. The naive, central memory and regulatory TCRB repertoires appeared to resemble one another more closely among patients than among healthy donors.

Relative to germline, V is missing 11 bases and J is missing 3 bases, with 14 bases of the junction outside any gene match. CDR1 MDHEN and CDR2 SYDVKM are derived from the germline V gene. Taken from cysteine to phenylalanine, the CDR3 has 15 residues. Only CDR3 DNA is held: 45 bases, read in frame from base 1. The sample comprised naive CD4+ T cells from blood. Taken with the paper, the label for cell subset or site translates to: true naive CD4+ T cells. This receptor was obtained from a man aged 18 to 29 with type 1 diabetes. The chain links TRBV28 with TRBJ2-3; TRBD2 fits 7 bases in the junction. CDR3 protein: CASSGGGSLTDTQYF. Here is the DNA: TGTGCCTCCTCCGGGGGAGGGTCATTAACAGATACGCAGTATTTT.